This TCR beta chain was documented in a study of blood T cell repertoires in COVID-19 (TCRdb year 2020). Turning to the overall study: Samples covering the acute and convalescent phases of COVID-19 were provided by collaborators in the United States, Italy and Spain. The repertoires were released in a freely available public database intended as a resource for research on the immune response to SARS-CoV-2. The material from the prospective study consisted of cDNA or gDNA derived from T cells, B-cell-depleted T cells, or PBMCs. The samples were drawn from the first 160 participants of the ongoing ImmuneRACE study and from under 1,500 subjects provided by 6 global collaborators. The dataset comprised deeply sampled blood TCRbeta repertoires from subjects exposed to, actively infected with, or recovered from COVID-19. Nearly every sample came with metadata listing a de-identified subject ID, COVID-19 status, age in years and sex. Where available, HLA class I and class II types were obtained from metadata supplied by the sample provider rather than from assay-based typing.

Enrolling through a virtual design, the prospective study's participants ranged in age from roughly 18 to 90 years and lived across more than 20 United States geographic areas. To assign participants to cohorts, the prospective study relied on clinical history that participants themselves reported in a screening survey and a study questionnaire. Exposed participants had been in contact with someone with a PCR-confirmed or clinician-diagnosed COVID-19 case within 2 weeks of study entry. In the prospective study, whole blood, serum and a nasopharyngeal or oropharyngeal swab were collected from each participant by mobile phlebotomists. Prospective study participants could optionally give additional blood draws and questionnaires over a roughly 2-month period. Blood samples from the prospective study were shipped frozen or at room temperature prior to DNA extraction. On the study overall, not on this receptor specifically: Clinical and demographic metadata were provided uncurated, with the amount varying by source and participant.

The germline V gene sets CDR1 to KGHSH and CDR2 to LQKENI. The CDR3 sequence holds 13 residues, the cysteine and phenylalanine included. Only the CDR3 part of the read is kept: 39 bases, read in frame from the first base. The trim is 3 bases for V and 2 bases for J, with a gap of 7 bases between the germline ends. TCRbeta CDR3 regions were amplified from genomic DNA using the immunoSEQ Assay, a bias-controlled multiplex PCR. From the authors' description of their analysis: The number of nucleated cells in each sample was estimated from the amplification of reference gene primers within the assay. To quantify the absolute abundance of each unique TCRbeta CDR3 rearrangement, sequence reads were collapsed and filtered. For each sample, productive Simpson clonality was calculated as the square root of Simpson's diversity index over productive rearrangements. What TCRdb holds here is the immuneACCESS table cut down to in-frame rearrangements. Part of the clones is not present; checked against another copy, under half of the missing clones reflect an unresolved V gene, and the others are unexplained. V and J calls and clone size are given by that table; D and trimming were obtained from the DNA. The sample table holds around 330,000 clones, of which about 85% were seen once. The leading ten clones occupy around 1.9% of the sample.

As to this clone: Its antigen target is currently unknown. No base qualities exist here, and no much larger clone lies one base off it. The same CDR3 can be traced to other DNA sequences in this sample.

The sequence was collected from a woman in her twenties or thirties who had been exposed to COVID-19. Sequencing input: PBMCs or T cells enriched from blood (not recorded which). Recombination connected TRBV18 to TRBJ1-1; perhaps TRBD1 is the D gene, with 6 bases matching. The CDR3 reads CASSPGQNTEAFF. The DNA reads TGTGCCAGCTCACCGGGACAAAACACTGAAGCTTTCTTT.